This note documents a single TCR beta chain sequence. Its antigen is unidentified. The length of the CDR3 is 15 residues. Germline V gene lookup returns CDR1 LNHDA and CDR2 SQIVND (reference sequence). V gave up 5 bases and J gave up 1 base, with 11 bases separating them. Treatment in this sample: some 19 received Ad26.COV2.S at low or high dose, single or two shots; roughly 5 received placebo; per-sample allocation not given. On day 63 after the first injection, vaccine and placebo recipients gave samples. Boston supplied an adult donor aged 18-55 years. Sequencing used immunoSEQ multiplex PCR; TCRdb keeps in-frame clones, though not all of them. The sample records a few hundred thousand clones, 83% being singletons. This record belongs to a study of Ad26.COV2.S vaccination and SARS-CoV-2 variants. Study details: The study gave Ad26.COV2.S intramuscularly, once or twice 56 days apart. Study-level findings and limits: Vaccinees showed greater spike-specific TCR breadth than placebo recipients. Breadth and depth estimates from TCRs may understate total T cell responses.

This TCR was sampled from a person between 18 and 65 years old who received the Ad26.COV2.S COVID-19 vaccine or a placebo. Sample: peripheral blood, taken in a trial of Ad26.COV2.S vaccine versus placebo. The V and J genes are TRBV19 and TRBJ2-2, with D maybe TRBD2 (6 bases). CDR3 amino acids: CASSRGGENTGELFF. Written as DNA, the CDR3 is TGTGCCAGTAGTCGAGGCGGGGAGAACACCGGGGAGCTGTTTTTT.